This TCR beta chain was documented in a study of T cell clonotyping in hematopoietic cell transplantation. Study background: Recipients' pretransplant samples followed cytoreduction.

Points on this clone: Its matching antigen is unknown.

Sample time point: recipient sample about 28 days before transplant, after cytoreduction. V was cut by 5 bases and J by 4 bases, with 9 bases left in between. Germline assignment: CDR1 LNHDA and CDR2 SQIVND (reference sequence). This CDR3 is 13 amino acids long. Libraries were prepared by immunoSEQ multiplex PCR; TCRdb keeps only in-frame clonotypes and omits some of them. The sample contains approximately 26,000 clones, just over 90% of which appear only once. Study-wide points: Graft donor and pretransplant recipient Inverse Simpson Index values predicted broader posttransplant TCR diversity.

The clonotype was recovered from a man aged 45-60 years with acute myeloid leukemia. Some clones in this sample may be carry-over from other donors' samples. This sample comprised peripheral blood mononuclear cells, obtained before stem cell transplant. The rearrangement uses TRBV19 and TRBJ2-1; TRBD2 is a possible D gene (6 bases). CDR3 DNA: TGTGCCAGTAGTCTGCTAGCGTACAATGAGCAGTTCTTC. Encoded protein: CASSLLAYNEQFF.